The present entry profiles one T cell receptor (beta chain) with its context. Its matching antigen is unknown. Trimming shortened V by 0 bases and J by 8 bases, and 9 bases separated the two germline ends. The CDR3 consists of 13 residues. Germline values: CDR1 KGHDR, CDR2 SFDVKD. The sample comes from a study of T cell responses to AZD1222 COVID-19 vaccine. Study-level results: Clonal diversity may have been underestimated in mostly white British donors. Two AZD1222 administrations were followed by greater Spike-specific TCR breadth and depth.

Only in-frame clones appear in the TCRdb table, and some are missing; sequencing was by immunoSEQ multiplex PCR. This table holds some 150,000 clones, roughly nine tenths found once. This chain links TRBV24-1 with TRBJ1-2, with a weak D call TRBD1 (5 bases). Sequencing was performed on peripheral blood, taken on day 0 of MenACWY control vaccination. The receptor was isolated from an adult in good health. CDR3 protein: CATSDLGARGYTF. The DNA of the CDR3 is TGTGCCACCAGTGATTTGGGGGCGCGGGGCTACACCTTC.